These 2 T cell receptor beta chains originate from one sample sequenced in a study of Graves' ophthalmopathy and Graves' hyperthyroidism. Amplification of TCR beta CDR3 regions used RNA transcripts. HTBI primers served in a first-round RT-PCR, which a second-round multiplex PCR followed. One entry per CDR3 protein results from TCRdb running MiXCR on the multiplex PCR reads. The sample has 1 million to 1.3 million distinct CDR3 sequences; about 35% are singletons. The specimen sequenced was peripheral blood or thyroid tissue (not recorded which). Every receptor here comes from an adult man with Graves' hyperthyroidism.

The V and J genes are TRBV19 and TRBJ2-7; no clear D. Germline V CDR1 and CDR2: LNHDA, SQIVND (reference sequence). The CDR3 has 14 residues. V was cut by 1 base and J by 8 bases, with 15 bases left in between. Here the CDR3 DNA reads TGTGCCAGTAGTATAGCGTGGGGTCAGCCCCAGCAGTACTTC. Its translation is CASSIAWGQPQQYF.

Concerning this clonotype itself: Sequence at one end of the junction differs from germline and may be a read error. The rearrangement joins TRBV10-3 to TRBJ2-6; no clear D gene. Per germline, CDR1 ENHRY and CDR2 SYGVKD. The CDR3 covers 14 residues. As DNA, the CDR3 is TGTGCCGTCAGTGATGGTTCTGGGGCCAACGTCCTGACTTTC. This encodes CAVSDGSGANVLTF.